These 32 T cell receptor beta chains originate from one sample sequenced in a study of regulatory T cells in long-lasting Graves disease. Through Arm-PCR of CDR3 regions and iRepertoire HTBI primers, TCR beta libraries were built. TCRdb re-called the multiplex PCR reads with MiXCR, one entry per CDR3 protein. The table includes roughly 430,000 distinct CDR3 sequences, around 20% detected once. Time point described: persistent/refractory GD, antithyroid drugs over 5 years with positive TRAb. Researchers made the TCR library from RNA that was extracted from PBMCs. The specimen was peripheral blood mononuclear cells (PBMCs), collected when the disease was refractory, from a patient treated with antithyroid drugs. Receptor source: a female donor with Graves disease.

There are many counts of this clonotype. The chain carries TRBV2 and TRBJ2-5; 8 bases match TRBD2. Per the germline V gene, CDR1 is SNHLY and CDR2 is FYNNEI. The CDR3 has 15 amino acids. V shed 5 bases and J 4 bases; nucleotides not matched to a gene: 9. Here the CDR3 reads CASSFDGGVVETQYF. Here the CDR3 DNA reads TGTGCCAGCAGTTTTGACGGGGGGGTTGTAGAGACCCAGTACTTC.

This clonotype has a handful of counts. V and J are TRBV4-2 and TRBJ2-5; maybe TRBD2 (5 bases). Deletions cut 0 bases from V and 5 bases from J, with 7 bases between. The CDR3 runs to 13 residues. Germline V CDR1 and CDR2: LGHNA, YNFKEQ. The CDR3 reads CASSQEGDETQYF. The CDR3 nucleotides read TGTGCCAGCAGCCAAGAGGGAGACGAGACCCAGTACTTC.

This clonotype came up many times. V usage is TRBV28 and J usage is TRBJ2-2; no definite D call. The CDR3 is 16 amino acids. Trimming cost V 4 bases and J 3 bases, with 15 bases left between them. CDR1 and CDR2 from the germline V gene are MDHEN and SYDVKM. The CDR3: CASSSSTSQDTGELFF. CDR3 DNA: TGTGCCAGCAGTTCCTCGACCAGTCAGGACACCGGGGAGCTGTTTTTT.

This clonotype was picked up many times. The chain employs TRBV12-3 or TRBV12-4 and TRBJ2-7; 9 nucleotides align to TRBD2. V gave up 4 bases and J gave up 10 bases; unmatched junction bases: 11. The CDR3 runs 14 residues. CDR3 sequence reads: CASSSTYSGRTQYF. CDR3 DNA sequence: TGTGCCAGCAGTTCAACCTATAGCGGGAGAACCCAGTACTTC.

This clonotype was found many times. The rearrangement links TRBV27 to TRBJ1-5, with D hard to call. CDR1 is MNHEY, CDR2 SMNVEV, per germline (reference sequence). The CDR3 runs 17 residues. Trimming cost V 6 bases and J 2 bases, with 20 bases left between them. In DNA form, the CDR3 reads TGTGCCAGCAGCCTCCTCCCGAAGGGTACGGGCAATCAGCCCCAGCATTTT. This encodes CASSLLPKGTGNQPQHF.

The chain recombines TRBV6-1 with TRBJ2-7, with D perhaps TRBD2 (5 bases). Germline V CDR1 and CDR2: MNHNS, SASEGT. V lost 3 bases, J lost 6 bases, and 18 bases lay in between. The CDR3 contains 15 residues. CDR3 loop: CASSDGQTMSGEQYF. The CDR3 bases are TGTGCCAGCAGTGATGGCCAGACTATGTCAGGCGAGCAGTACTTC.

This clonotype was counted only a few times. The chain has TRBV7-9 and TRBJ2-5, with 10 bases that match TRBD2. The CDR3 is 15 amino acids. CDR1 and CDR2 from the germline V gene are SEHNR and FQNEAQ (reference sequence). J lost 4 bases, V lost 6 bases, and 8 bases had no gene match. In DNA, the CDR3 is TGTGCCAGCAGGGTAGTACTAGCGGGACGAGAGACCCAGTACTTC. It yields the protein CASRVVLAGRETQYF.

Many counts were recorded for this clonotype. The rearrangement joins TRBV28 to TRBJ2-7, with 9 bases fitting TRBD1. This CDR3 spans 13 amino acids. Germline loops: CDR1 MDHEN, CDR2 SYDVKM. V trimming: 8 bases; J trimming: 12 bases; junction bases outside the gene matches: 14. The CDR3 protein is CASQSDRGAALYF. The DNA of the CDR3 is TGTGCCAGCCAAAGCGACAGGGGGGCGGCCCTGTACTTC.

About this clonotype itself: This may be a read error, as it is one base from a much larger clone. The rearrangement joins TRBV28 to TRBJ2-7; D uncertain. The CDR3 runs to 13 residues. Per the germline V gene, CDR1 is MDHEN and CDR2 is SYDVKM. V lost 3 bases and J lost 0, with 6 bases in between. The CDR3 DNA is TGTGCCAGCAGTTTTTGGAGCTCCTACGAGCAGTACTTC. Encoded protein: CASSFWSSYEQYF.

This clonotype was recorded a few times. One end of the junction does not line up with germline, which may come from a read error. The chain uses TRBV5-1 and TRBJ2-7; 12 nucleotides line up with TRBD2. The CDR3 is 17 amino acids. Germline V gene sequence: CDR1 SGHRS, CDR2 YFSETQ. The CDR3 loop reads CASTLLTSGRSSYEQYF. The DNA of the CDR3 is TGTGCCAGCACTTTACTTACTAGCGGGAGGTCCTCCTACGAGCAGTACTTC.

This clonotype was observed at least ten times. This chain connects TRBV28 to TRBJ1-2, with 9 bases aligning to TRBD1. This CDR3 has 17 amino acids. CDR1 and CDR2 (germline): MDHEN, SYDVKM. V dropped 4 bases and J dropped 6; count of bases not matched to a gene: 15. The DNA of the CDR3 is TGTGCCAGCAGTTGGCCCGACGCGGGACAGGGTGTGAATGGCTACACCTTC. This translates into CASSWPDAGQGVNGYTF.

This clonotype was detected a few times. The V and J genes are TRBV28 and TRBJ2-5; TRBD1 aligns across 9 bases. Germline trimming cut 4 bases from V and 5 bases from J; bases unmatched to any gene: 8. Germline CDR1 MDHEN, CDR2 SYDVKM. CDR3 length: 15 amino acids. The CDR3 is CASSSGGQGGETQYF. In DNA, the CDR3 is TGTGCCAGCAGTTCGGGGGGACAGGGCGGTGAGACCCAGTACTTC. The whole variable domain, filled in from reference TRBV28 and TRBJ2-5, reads DVKVTQSSRYLVKRTGEKVFLECVQDMDHENMFWYRQDPGLGLRLIYFSYDVKMKEKGDIPEGYSVSREKKERFSLILESASTNQTSMYLCASSSGGQGGETQYFGPGTRLLVL.

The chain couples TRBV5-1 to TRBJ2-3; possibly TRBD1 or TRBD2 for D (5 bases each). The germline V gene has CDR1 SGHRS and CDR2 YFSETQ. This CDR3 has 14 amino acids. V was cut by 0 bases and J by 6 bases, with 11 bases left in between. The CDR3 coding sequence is TGCGCCAGCAGCTTGGGGGACCTTTGGGATACGCAGTATTTT. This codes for CASSLGDLWDTQYF.

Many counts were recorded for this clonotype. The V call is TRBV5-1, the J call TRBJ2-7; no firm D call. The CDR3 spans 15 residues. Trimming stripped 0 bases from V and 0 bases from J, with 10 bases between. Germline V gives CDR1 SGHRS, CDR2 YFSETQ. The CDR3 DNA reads TGCGCCAGCAGCTTGGATTCCGGCGGCTCCTACGAGCAGTACTTC. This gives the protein CASSLDSGGSYEQYF.

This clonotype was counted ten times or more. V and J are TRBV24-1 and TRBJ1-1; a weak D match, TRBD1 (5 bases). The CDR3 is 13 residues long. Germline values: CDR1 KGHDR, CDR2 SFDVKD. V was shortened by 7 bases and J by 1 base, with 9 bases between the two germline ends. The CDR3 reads CATRTDKNTEAFF. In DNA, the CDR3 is TGTGCCACCAGGACGGACAAGAACACTGAAGCTTTCTTT.

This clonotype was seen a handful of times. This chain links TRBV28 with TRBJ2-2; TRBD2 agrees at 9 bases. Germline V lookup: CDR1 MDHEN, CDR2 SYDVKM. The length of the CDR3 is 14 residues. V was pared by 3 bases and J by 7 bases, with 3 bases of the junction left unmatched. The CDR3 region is CASSLREGGGELFF. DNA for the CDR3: TGTGCCAGCAGTTTGCGGGAGGGTGGCGGGGAGCTGTTTTTT.

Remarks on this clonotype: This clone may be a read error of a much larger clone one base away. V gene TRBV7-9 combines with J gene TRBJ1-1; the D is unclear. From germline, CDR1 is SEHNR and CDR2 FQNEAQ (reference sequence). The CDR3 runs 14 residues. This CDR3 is CAGSLAGYRTEAFF. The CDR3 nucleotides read TGTGCCGGCAGCTTAGCCGGATACAGAACTGAAGCTTTCTTT.

The CDR3 sequence is CASSPLQGVDQPQHF. In DNA, the CDR3 is TGTGCCAGCTCACCACTCCAGGGTGTGGATCAGCCCCAGCATTTT. The chain carries TRBV18 and TRBJ1-5; maybe TRBD1 (5 bases). CDR3 length: 15 amino acids. Germline V gene lookup returns CDR1 KGHSH and CDR2 LQKENI. Deletions cut 1 base from V and 5 bases from J, with 12 bases between.

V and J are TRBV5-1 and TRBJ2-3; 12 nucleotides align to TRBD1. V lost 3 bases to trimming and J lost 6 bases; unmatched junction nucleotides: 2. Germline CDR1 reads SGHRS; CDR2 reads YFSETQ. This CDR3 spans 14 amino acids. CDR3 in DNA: TGCGCCAGCAGCTGGGACAGGGGGCGGGATACGCAGTATTTT. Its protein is CASSWDRGRDTQYF.

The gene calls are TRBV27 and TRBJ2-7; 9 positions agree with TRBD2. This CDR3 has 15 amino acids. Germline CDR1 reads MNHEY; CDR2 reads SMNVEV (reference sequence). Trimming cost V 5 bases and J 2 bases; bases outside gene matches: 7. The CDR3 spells CASSPPGLAPYEQYF. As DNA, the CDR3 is TGTGCCAGCAGTCCTCCGGGACTAGCTCCCTACGAGCAGTACTTC.

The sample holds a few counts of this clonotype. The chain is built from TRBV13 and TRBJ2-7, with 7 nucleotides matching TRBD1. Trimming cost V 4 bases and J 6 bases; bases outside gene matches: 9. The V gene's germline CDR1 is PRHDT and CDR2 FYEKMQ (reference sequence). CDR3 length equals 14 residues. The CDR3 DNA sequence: TGTGCCAGCAGCTCGGGACAGTCCCTCGGCGAGCAGTACTTC. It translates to CASSSGQSLGEQYF.

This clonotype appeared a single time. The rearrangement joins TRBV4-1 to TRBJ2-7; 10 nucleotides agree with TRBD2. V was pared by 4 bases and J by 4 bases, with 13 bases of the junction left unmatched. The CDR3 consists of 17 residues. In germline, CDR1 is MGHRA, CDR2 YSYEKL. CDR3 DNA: TGCGCCAGCAGCCCCGACACAAGTACTAGCGGGACTTACGAGCAGTACTTC. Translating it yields CASSPDTSTSGTYEQYF.

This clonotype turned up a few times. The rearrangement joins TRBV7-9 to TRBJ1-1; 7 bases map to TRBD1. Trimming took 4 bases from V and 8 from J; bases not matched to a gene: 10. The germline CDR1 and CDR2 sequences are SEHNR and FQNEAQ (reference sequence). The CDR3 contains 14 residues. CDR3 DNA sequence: TGTGCCAGCAGCTCAAGACAGGGATCAGACGAAGCTTTCTTT. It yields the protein CASSSRQGSDEAFF.

The CDR3 is CATTELGYGNEQFF. The DNA of the CDR3 is TGTGCCACCACCGAGCTAGGGTATGGCAATGAGCAGTTCTTC. The chain uses TRBV15 and TRBJ2-1; D remains ambiguous. The CDR3 runs 14 residues. Trimming shortened V by 7 bases and J by 6 bases, and 16 bases separated the two germline ends. Germline assignment: CDR1 LNHNV and CDR2 YYDKDF (reference sequence).

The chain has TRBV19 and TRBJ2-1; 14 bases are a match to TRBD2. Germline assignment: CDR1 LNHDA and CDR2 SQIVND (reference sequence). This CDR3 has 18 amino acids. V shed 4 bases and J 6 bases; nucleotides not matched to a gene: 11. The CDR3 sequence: CASSKPPGLAGATNEQFF. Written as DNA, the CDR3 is TGTGCCAGTAGTAAACCGCCGGGACTAGCGGGAGCGACCAATGAGCAGTTCTTC.

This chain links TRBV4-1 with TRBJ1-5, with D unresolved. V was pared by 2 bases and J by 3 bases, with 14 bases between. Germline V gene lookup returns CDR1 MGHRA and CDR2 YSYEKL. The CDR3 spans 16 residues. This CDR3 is CASSQSLQTSNQPQHF. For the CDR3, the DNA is TGCGCCAGCAGCCAATCGTTGCAGACCTCCAATCAGCCCCAGCATTTT.

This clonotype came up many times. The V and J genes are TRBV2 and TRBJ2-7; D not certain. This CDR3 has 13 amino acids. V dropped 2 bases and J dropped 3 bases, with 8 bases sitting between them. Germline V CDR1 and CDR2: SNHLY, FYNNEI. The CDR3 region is CASSEYLNYEQYF. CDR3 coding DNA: TGTGCCAGCAGTGAATACCTGAACTACGAGCAGTACTTC. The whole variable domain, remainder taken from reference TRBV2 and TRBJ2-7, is EPEVTQTPSHQVTQMGQEVILRCVPISNHLYFYWYRQILGQKVEFLVSFYNNEISEKSEIFDDQFSVERPDGSNFTLKIRSTKLEDSAMYFCASSEYLNYEQYFGPGTRLTVT.

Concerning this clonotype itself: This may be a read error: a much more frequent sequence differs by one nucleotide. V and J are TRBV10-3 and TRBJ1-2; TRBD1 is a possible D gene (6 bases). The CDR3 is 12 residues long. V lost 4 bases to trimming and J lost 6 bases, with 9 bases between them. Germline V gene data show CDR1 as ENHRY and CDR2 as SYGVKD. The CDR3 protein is CAISGQEHGYTF. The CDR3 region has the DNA TGTGCCATCAGTGGACAGGAGCATGGCTACACCTTC.

CDR3 sequence: CASSLGGSVPVYYEQYF. Here the CDR3 DNA reads TGCGCCAGCAGCTTGGGGGGTAGCGTCCCCGTTTACTACGAGCAGTACTTC. The rearrangement joins TRBV5-1 to TRBJ2-7; D might be TRBD2 (5 bases). The CDR3 sequence is 17 residues long. V gave up 0 bases and J gave up 3 bases, with 19 bases separating them. CDR1 SGHRS and CDR2 YFSETQ come from the germline V gene.

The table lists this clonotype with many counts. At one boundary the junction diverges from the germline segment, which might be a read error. The CDR3 protein is CASSLDASGIF. CDR3 DNA: TGTGCCAGCAGCTTAGATGCCAGCGGAATCTTT. The chain uses TRBV7-2 and TRBJ1-1; D unclear. The CDR3 has 11 residues. Germline V gene sequence: CDR1 SGHTA, CDR2 FQGNSA.

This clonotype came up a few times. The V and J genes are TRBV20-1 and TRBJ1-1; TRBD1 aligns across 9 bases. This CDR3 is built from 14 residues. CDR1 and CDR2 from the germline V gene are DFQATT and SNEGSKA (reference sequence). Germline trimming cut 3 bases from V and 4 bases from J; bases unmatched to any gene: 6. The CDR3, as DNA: TGCAGTGCTAGGACAGGGGGAGGATCCACTGAAGCTTTCTTT. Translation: CSARTGGGSTEAFF.

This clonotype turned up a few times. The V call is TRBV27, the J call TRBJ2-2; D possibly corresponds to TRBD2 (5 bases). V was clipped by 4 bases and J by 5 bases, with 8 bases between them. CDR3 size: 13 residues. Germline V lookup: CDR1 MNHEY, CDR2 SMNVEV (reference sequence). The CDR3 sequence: CASSSQRTGELFF. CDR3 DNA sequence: TGTGCCAGCAGTTCACAGCGGACCGGGGAGCTGTTTTTT.